This TCR beta chain was captured in a study of OX40 agonist ivuxolimab in advanced cancers. Turning to the study itself: Dose-escalation subjects each had hepatocellular carcinoma, melanoma, renal cell or head and neck cancer. One hepatocellular carcinoma and two cutaneous melanoma patients partially responded.

Data came from immunoSEQ multiplex PCR; TCRdb stores just in-frame clones and leaves some out. The data show under 80,000 clones, about 88% seen once. The sample holds a few counts of this clone. What it binds is unknown. Study results and caveats: Undetermined was the antigen specificity of the expanded peripheral T cells.

Germline CDR1 is SGHRS and CDR2 is YFSETQ. This CDR3 spans 18 amino acids. Trimming shortened V by 1 base and J by 1 base, and 18 bases separated the two germline ends. The receptor was isolated from an adult with an advanced solid tumor such as melanoma, head and neck, liver or kidney cancer. The chain is built from TRBV5-1 and TRBJ1-5; D gene ambiguous. Here the sequenced sample was CD4+ or CD8+ T cells sorted from blood, taken in a trial of the OX40 agonist ivuxolimab. Here the CDR3 DNA reads TGCGCCAGCAGCTTGAGCCCTGGTTTCAATTCAAGCAATCAGCCCCAGCATTTT. It specifies CASSLSPGFNSSNQPQHF.